The entry below describes one T cell receptor beta chain. The antigen remains unidentified. This sample was taken from a study of beta chain features in type 1 diabetes. Study-level points and caveats: The naive, central memory and Treg TCRB repertoires showed an apparent similarity that was greater among patients than among healthy donors. Among all four CD4+ subsets, Type 1 diabetes patients had TCRB CDR3s that were moderately but significantly shorter.

The trim removed 1 base at V and 9 bases at J, leaving 11 bases unmatched. Looked up from germline, CDR1 is SGHRS and CDR2 is YFSETQ. This CDR3 has 16 amino acids. TCRB transcripts that were expressed got sequenced, as all of the isolated RNA had been reverse transcribed. Repertoires were generated with immunoSEQ multiplex PCR, while TCRdb's copy carries only in-frame clones and drops some. The sample lists over 600,000 clones; around 12% were seen once. This clonotype originated in a man aged 30 to 39 with type 1 diabetes. The sample comprised naive CD4+ T cells from blood. This chain links TRBV5-1 with TRBJ2-1; 9 bases map to TRBD1. Written as DNA, the CDR3 is TGCGCCAGCAGCTTGCGCACAGGGGGCGCCGGAGGTGAGCAGTTCTTC. This sequence encodes CASSLRTGGAGGEQFF.